What follows are 23 T cell receptor beta chains derived from one specimen sequenced in a study of shared clonotypes between healthy human individuals. Some clones are missing from TCRdb's copy, which holds only in-frame ones; the method was immunoSEQ multiplex PCR. The sample has some 1.5 million clones, nearly 99% seen once; the top ten hold about 0.45%. Material for sequencing was naive CD4+ T cells sorted from blood. Noted subset: CD45RA+ positively selected. These receptor sequences come from a man under 40 in good health.

This rearrangement joins TRBV7-2 to TRBJ2-2; D is undetermined. This CDR3 is built from 14 residues. Deletions cut 5 bases from V and 4 bases from J, with 11 bases between. Germline V gene lookup returns CDR1 SGHTA and CDR2 FQGNSA. The chain's CDR3 is CASSARAPTGELFF. In DNA form, the CDR3 reads TGTGCCAGCAGCGCTAGGGCCCCCACCGGGGAGCTGTTTTTT. The whole variable domain, remainder taken from reference TRBV7-2 and TRBJ2-2, is GAGVSQSPSNKVTEKGKDVELRCDPISGHTALYWYRQSLGQGLEFLIYFQGNSAPDKSGLPSDRFSAERTGGSVSTLTIQRTQQEDSAVYLCASSARAPTGELFFGEGSRLTVL.

The chain recombines TRBV5-4 with TRBJ2-3, with D unresolved. This CDR3 is built from 13 residues. V lost 6 bases and J lost 1, with 9 bases in between. Looked up from germline, CDR1 is SGHNT and CDR2 is YYREEE (reference sequence). The DNA of the CDR3 is TGTGCCAGCACGGTAGGAGGCACAGATACGCAGTATTTT. This translates into CASTVGGTDTQYF. Based on the CDR3 plus reference TRBV5-4 and TRBJ2-3, the full variable domain is ETGVTQSPTHLIKTRGQQVTLRCSSQSGHNTVSWYQQALGQGPQFIFQYYREEENGRGNFPPRFSGLQFPNYSSELNVNALELDDSALYLCASTVGGTDTQYFGPGTRLTVL.

V usage is TRBV6-5 and J usage is TRBJ1-2; the match to TRBD1 covers 7 bases. In germline, CDR1 is MNHEY, CDR2 SVGAGI. CDR3 length equals 15 residues. The ends lost 5 bases at V and 5 bases at J; junction bases unmatched: 11. CDR3 in amino acids: CASSQNRGLGYGYTF. The CDR3, as DNA: TGTGCCAGCAGTCAAAACAGGGGATTAGGGTATGGCTACACCTTC.

The chain uses TRBV9 and TRBJ2-5; a possible D gene is TRBD1 (5 bases). V was shortened by 0 bases and J by 2 bases, with 11 bases between the two germline ends. The CDR3 contains 15 residues. Germline-derived CDR1 and CDR2 are SGDLS and YYNGEE. The CDR3 DNA sequence: TGTGCCAGCAGCGTAGAAGGGGTAGCTCAAGAGACCCAGTACTTC. Translating it yields CASSVEGVAQETQYF.

The chain employs TRBV10-3 and TRBJ1-4; 8 bases line up with TRBD1. V trimming: 11 bases; J trimming: 0 bases; junction bases outside the gene matches: 5. CDR3 length: 14 residues. Looked up from germline, CDR1 is ENHRY and CDR2 is SYGVKD. The CDR3 is CASSQGATNEKLFF. The CDR3 DNA reads as TGTGCCTCCTCACAGGGGGCAACTAATGAAAAACTGTTTTTT.

CDR3 sequence: CASRIRGFETQYF. The CDR3 DNA follows: TGTGCCAGCAGAATACGAGGTTTCGAGACCCAGTACTTC. The gene calls are TRBV11-2 and TRBJ2-5; no reliable D call. This CDR3 region has 13 residues. Germline loops: CDR1 SGHAT, CDR2 FQNNGV. Trimming took 6 bases from V and 5 from J, leaving 13 bases between them.

The chain combines TRBV5-1 with TRBJ2-2, with D perhaps given as TRBD1 or TRBD2 (5 bases each). The V gene's germline CDR1 is SGHRS and CDR2 YFSETQ. The CDR3 covers 14 residues. V lost 2 bases and J 3 bases, leaving 8 bases between the germline ends. CDR3 loop: CASSFGGDTGELFF. The CDR3 coding sequence is TGCGCCAGCAGCTTTGGGGGTGACACCGGGGAGCTGTTTTTT.

The V and J genes are TRBV25-1 and TRBJ2-3, with a tentative D call TRBD2 (6 bases). Germline V gene data show CDR1 as MGHDK and CDR2 as SYGVNS. Trimming removed 8 bases from V and 6 bases from J, with 15 bases in between. This CDR3 comprises 13 residues. CDR3 residues: CASSYSGTDTQYF. The CDR3 DNA follows: TGTGCCAGCTCATACTCAGGGACTGATACGCAGTATTTT.

CDR3: CASSFLETTKEQYF. For the CDR3, the DNA is TGTGCCAGCAGTTTCCTAGAGACAACTAAGGAGCAGTACTTC. The rearrangement joins TRBV27 to TRBJ2-7; D unresolved. Germline V gives CDR1 MNHEY, CDR2 SMNVEV (reference sequence). CDR3 length: 14 amino acids. Trimming took 3 bases from V and 7 from J, leaving 16 bases between them.

The V and J genes are TRBV19 and TRBJ2-2; TRBD2 aligns across 7 bases. The V and J ends lost 7 bases and 4 bases, in that order; junction bases with no gene match: 9. CDR1 and CDR2 (germline): LNHDA, SQIVND (reference sequence). CDR3 size: 15 residues. This CDR3 is CASTPFWGGTGELFF. CDR3 bases: TGTGCCAGTACTCCCTTTTGGGGGGGCACCGGGGAGCTGTTTTTT.

The chain has TRBV2 and TRBJ1-1; maybe TRBD1 (5 bases). Germline V lookup: CDR1 SNHLY, CDR2 FYNNEI. The CDR3 is 13 amino acids. V was trimmed by 6 bases and J by 2 bases, leaving 10 bases between them. This CDR3 is CASRVGPNTEAFF. The CDR3 DNA follows: TGTGCCAGCAGAGTGGGGCCTAACACTGAAGCTTTCTTT.

This clone was seen a single time. The CDR3 here is CASSLDGQFNEQFF. The CDR3 DNA reads as TGTGCCAGCAGCTTAGACGGACAGTTCAATGAGCAGTTCTTC. The rearrangement links TRBV7-9 to TRBJ2-1, with a weak D call TRBD1 (6 bases). Looked up from germline, CDR1 is SEHNR and CDR2 is FQNEAQ (reference sequence). The CDR3 runs to 14 residues. Trimming shortened V by 1 base and J by 6 bases, and 10 bases separated the two germline ends. Complete variable domain (other parts from reference TRBV7-9 and TRBJ2-1): DTGVSQNPRHKITKRGQNVTFRCDPISEHNRLYWYRQTLGQGPEFLTYFQNEAQLEKSRLLSDRFSAERPKGSFSTLEIQRTEQGDSAMYLCASSLDGQFNEQFFGPGTRLTVL.

In the case of this clone: This sample includes further DNA sequences coding for the same CDR3. This chain links TRBV6-1 with TRBJ2-7; 8 bases line up with TRBD1. The V segment lost 4 bases and the J segment 1 base; nucleotides outside the gene matches: 3. Germline CDR1 reads MNHNS; CDR2 reads SASEGT. The CDR3 runs to 14 residues. CDR3 protein: CASSARQGSYEQYF. The CDR3 DNA is TGTGCCAGCAGTGCGCGACAGGGGTCCTACGAGCAGTACTTC.

The V gene is TRBV5-8, the J gene TRBJ1-4, with D unclear. Germline V gene data show CDR1 as SGHTS and CDR2 as YDEGEE. V lost 4 bases and J lost 8, with 15 bases in between. The CDR3 extends over 14 amino acids. Here the CDR3 DNA reads TGTGCCAGCAGCCCGCTGTGGCGGGAGGAAAAACTGTTTTTT. Translating it yields CASSPLWREEKLFF. Full variable domain (outside the CDR3, taken from reference TRBV5-8 and TRBJ1-4): EAGVTQSPTHLIKTRGQQATLRCSPISGHTSVYWYQQALGLGLQFLLWYDEGEERNRGNFPPRFSGRQFPNYSSELNVNALELEDSALYLCASSPLWREEKLFFGSGTQLSVL.

CDR3 sequence: CASSLGRFVTANTGELFF. The CDR3, as DNA: TGTGCCAGCAGCTTAGGCCGATTTGTCACCGCGAACACCGGGGAGCTGTTTTTT. J is TRBJ2-2 and V is TRBV11-3, with D hard to call. CDR1 and CDR2 (germline): SGHNT, YENEEA. This CDR3 is 18 amino acids long. The germline V and J ends were trimmed by 1 base and 0 bases, with 15 bases remaining between them. The entire variable domain, with the rest obtained from reference TRBV11-3 and TRBJ2-2, is as follows: EAGVVQSPRYKIIEKKQPVAFWCNPISGHNTLYWYLQNLGQGPELLIRYENEEAVDDSQLPKDRFSAERLKGVDSTLKIQPAELGDSAVYLCASSLGRFVTANTGELFFGEGSRLTVL.

The chain carries TRBV4-2 and TRBJ2-7; D tentatively fits TRBD1 or TRBD2 (5 bases each). Trimming cost V 3 bases and J 3 bases, with 12 bases left between them. The CDR3 has 14 amino acids. Germline V gene data show CDR1 as LGHNA and CDR2 as YNFKEQ. The CDR3 DNA is TGTGCCAGCAGCCAGGGACGCAATGGCTACGAGCAGTACTTC. Residues: CASSQGRNGYEQYF.

The chain uses TRBV20-1 and TRBJ1-2; D is ambiguous. Germline CDR1 is DFQATT and CDR2 is SNEGSKA (reference sequence). Trimming took 5 bases from V and 8 from J, leaving 12 bases between them. The CDR3 is 11 amino acids. The CDR3: CSALPGSGYTF. CDR3 coding DNA: TGCAGTGCTCTTCCAGGTTCCGGCTACACCTTC.

This chain connects TRBV28 to TRBJ2-6; 7 bases match TRBD1. The germline CDR1 and CDR2 sequences are MDHEN and SYDVKM. The CDR3 totals 17 residues. Trimming took 3 bases from V and 4 from J; bases not matched to a gene: 9. Here the CDR3 DNA reads TGTGCCAGCAGTTTGACAGGGTATTCGTCCGGGGCCAACGTCCTGACTTTC. Amino acids: CASSLTGYSSGANVLTF.

V gene TRBV7-9 combines with J gene TRBJ2-3, with a weak D call TRBD2 (6 bases). Trimming removed 5 bases from V and 6 bases from J, with 18 bases in between. This CDR3 comprises 15 residues. Per the germline V gene, CDR1 is SEHNR and CDR2 is FQNEAQ (reference sequence). CDR3 sequence reads: CASSLGGPKKDTQYF. The CDR3 coding sequence is TGTGCCAGCAGCCTGGGGGGACCGAAGAAGGATACGCAGTATTTT.

The chain employs TRBV18 and TRBJ1-5, with 7 bases matching TRBD1. With 5 bases clipped from V and 3 bases from J, the junction kept 10 bases outside the gene matches. Germline CDR1 is KGHSH and CDR2 is LQKENI. The length of the CDR3 is 16 residues. The CDR3 reads CASSSGGQFSNQPQHF. In DNA form, the CDR3 reads TGTGCCAGCTCATCGGGGGGACAGTTTTCCAATCAGCCCCAGCATTTT.

The V gene is TRBV6-6, the J gene TRBJ1-1; the D is unclear. This CDR3 region has 13 residues. From germline, CDR1 is MNHNY and CDR2 SVGAGI (reference sequence). The germline V and J ends were trimmed by 0 bases and 8 bases, with 10 bases remaining between them. The CDR3 DNA sequence: TGTGCCAGCAGTTACTCCCCTGGCGCAGAAGCTTTCTTT. This codes for CASSYSPGAEAFF.

The CDR3 nucleotides read TGTGCCAGCAGCTTTTTTCCCCATGAGCAGTTCTTC. It specifies CASSFFPHEQFF. This rearrangement joins TRBV5-5 to TRBJ2-1; D is undetermined. The length of the CDR3 is 12 residues. The V and J ends lost 2 bases and 8 bases respectively, with 8 bases between them. Germline CDR1 SGHKS, CDR2 YYEKEE (reference sequence).

The rearrangement links TRBV9 to TRBJ1-4; a possible D gene is TRBD1 (6 bases). CDR3 length equals 15 residues. With 4 bases removed from V and 6 bases from J, the gap between germline ends came to 16 bases. Germline CDR1 reads SGDLS; CDR2 reads YYNGEE. The CDR3 protein is CASSLSGTWDEKLFF. In DNA, the CDR3 is TGTGCCAGCAGCCTCTCCGGGACATGGGATGAAAAACTGTTTTTT.